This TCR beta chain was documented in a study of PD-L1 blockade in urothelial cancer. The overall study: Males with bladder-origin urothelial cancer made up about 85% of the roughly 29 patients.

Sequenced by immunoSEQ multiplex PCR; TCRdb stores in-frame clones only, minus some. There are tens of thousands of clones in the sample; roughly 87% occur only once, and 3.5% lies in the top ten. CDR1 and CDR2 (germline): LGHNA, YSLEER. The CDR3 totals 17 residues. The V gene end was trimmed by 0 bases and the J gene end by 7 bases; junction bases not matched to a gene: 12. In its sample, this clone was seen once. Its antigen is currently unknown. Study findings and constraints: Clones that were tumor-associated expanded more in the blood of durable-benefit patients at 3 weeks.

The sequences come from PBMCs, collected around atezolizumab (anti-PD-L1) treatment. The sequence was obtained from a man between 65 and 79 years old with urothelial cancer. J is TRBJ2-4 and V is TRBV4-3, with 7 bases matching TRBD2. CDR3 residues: CASSQDYDSGRGNIQYF. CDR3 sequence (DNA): TGCGCCAGCAGCCAAGATTACGACTCCGGGCGGGGGAACATTCAGTACTTC.